The sequence of this TCR beta chain was determined in a study of blood T cell repertoires in COVID-19. The germline V gene encodes CDR1 MNHEY and CDR2 SMNVEV (reference sequence). V lost 4 bases to trimming and J lost 0 bases, with 16 bases between them. This CDR3 is built from 16 residues. Per the original methods: Cell counts per sample came from amplifying reference gene primers. The data were produced by immunoSEQ multiplex PCR, yet TCRdb's version contains in-frame clones alone and is incomplete. V, J and clone size are taken as reported in that table, and D and trimming were inferred from the DNA itself. Altogether around 100,000 clones are present, 80% to 90% being singletons, with the ten largest covering 15% to 19%.

This chain joins TRBV27 and TRBJ2-7, with a weak D call TRBD2 (5 bases). Source material: peripheral blood. This receptor was obtained from a human donor in a cohort sampled during active COVID-19. The CDR3 loop is CASSSNLGLSSYEQYF. The CDR3 region has the DNA TGTGCCAGCAGTTCTAACCTAGGACTTAGCTCCTACGAGCAGTACTTC.